The 15 T cell receptor beta chains presented below share a single source sample, sequenced in a study of blood T cell repertoires in COVID-19. Produced via immunoSEQ multiplex PCR; TCRdb's table is partial and in-frame only. The repertoire holds about 230,000 clones, with 70% to 85% as singletons. Material: peripheral blood. Receptor source: a woman between 40 and 50 years old who had recovered from COVID-19.

V usage is TRBV3-1 (or the pseudogene TRBV3-2) and J usage is TRBJ1-1; D call uncertain. Germline V lookup: CDR1 LGHDT, CDR2 YNNKEL (reference sequence). The CDR3 sequence is 13 residues long. V was trimmed by 5 bases and J by 4 bases, leaving 11 bases between them. The CDR3 is CASSYTSGTEAFF. CDR3 DNA: TGTGCCAGCAGCTATACGTCCGGCACTGAAGCTTTCTTT.

This clone was picked up one time. V and J are TRBV7-2 and TRBJ2-3; TRBD2 matches 12 bases. J was trimmed by 2 bases and V by 5 bases; bases with no gene match: 11. CDR1 SGHTA and CDR2 FQGNSA come from the germline V gene. This CDR3 spans 18 amino acids. The CDR3 loop reads CASSPETSSGGATDTQYF. CDR3 coding DNA: TGTGCCAGCAGCCCAGAAACTTCTAGCGGGGGGGCCACAGATACGCAGTATTTT.

This clone was counted between two and nine times. CDR3 loop: CAISGDREEQYF. The CDR3 region has the DNA TGTGCCATCAGTGGGGACAGGGAGGAGCAGTACTTC. J is TRBJ2-7 and V is TRBV10-3, with 9 bases that match TRBD1. The CDR3 length is 12 residues. Losses at the gene ends were 4 bases for V and 7 bases for J; bases not matched to a gene: 2. CDR1 is ENHRY, CDR2 SYGVKD, per germline.

The chain joins TRBV3-1 (or the pseudogene TRBV3-2) to TRBJ2-2; 13 positions agree with TRBD2. The germline CDR1 and CDR2 sequences are LGHDT and YNNKEL (reference sequence). The ends lost 1 base at V and 0 bases at J; junction bases unmatched: 8. The CDR3 consists of 20 residues. The CDR3 reads CASSQVGVLAGGPNTGELFF. Written as DNA, the CDR3 is TGTGCCAGCAGCCAAGTAGGGGTACTAGCGGGGGGGCCGAACACCGGGGAGCTGTTTTTT.

This chain connects TRBV7-2 to TRBJ1-1; 7 bases map to TRBD1. CDR1 SGHTA and CDR2 FQGNSA come from the germline V gene. J lost 5 bases, V lost 4 bases, and 4 bases had no gene match. This CDR3 has 13 amino acids. This CDR3 reads CASSSTGRTEAFF. CDR3 sequence (DNA): TGTGCCAGCAGCTCGACAGGGAGAACTGAAGCTTTCTTT.

With regard to this clone: This specimen includes other DNA sequences encoding the same CDR3. The chain links TRBV12-3 or TRBV12-4 to TRBJ1-1; D not resolved. V shed 3 bases and J shed 4 bases, with 9 bases lying between them. This CDR3 comprises 13 residues. In nucleotides, the CDR3 is TGTGCCAGCAGTTTCCGGGGTAGCACTGAAGCTTTCTTT. Encoded protein: CASSFRGSTEAFF.

This clone has a single count. The V call is TRBV2, the J call TRBJ1-3; D not certain. V lost 0 bases and J 6 bases, leaving 6 bases between the germline ends. Per the germline V gene, CDR1 is SNHLY and CDR2 is FYNNEI. The CDR3 sequence is 13 residues long. The CDR3 is CASSEAAENTIYF. DNA for the CDR3: TGTGCCAGCAGTGAAGCGGCAGAAAACACCATATATTTT.

The chain combines TRBV14 with TRBJ2-7, with TRBD1 identical over 7 bases. The V segment lost 0 bases and the J segment 3 bases; nucleotides outside the gene matches: 5. CDR1 is SGHDN and CDR2 is FVKESK in the germline V gene. The CDR3 totals 15 residues. The CDR3 is CASSQDMGQFYEQYF. The CDR3 bases are TGTGCCAGCAGCCAAGATATGGGACAGTTCTACGAGCAGTACTTC.

J is TRBJ2-2 and V is TRBV5-5; D might be TRBD1 (5 bases). V lost 4 bases and J 4 bases, leaving 14 bases between the germline ends. The CDR3 consists of 15 residues. The germline gives CDR1 SGHKS, CDR2 YYEKEE (reference sequence). CDR3 protein: CASSQYNRGTGELFF. The CDR3 DNA follows: TGTGCCAGCAGCCAATATAATAGGGGCACCGGGGAGCTGTTTTTT.

The chain uses TRBV29-1 and TRBJ2-4; 7 nucleotides align to TRBD1. V trimming: 6 bases; J trimming: 6 bases; junction bases outside the gene matches: 8. The CDR3 runs to 13 residues. CDR1 is SQVTM and CDR2 is ANQGSEA in the germline V gene. Here the CDR3 reads CSVTGFEGNIQYF. CDR3 DNA: TGCAGCGTGACAGGGTTTGAAGGAAACATTCAGTACTTC.

The chain links TRBV19 to TRBJ1-6, with D possibly being TRBD1 (6 bases). CDR3 length: 16 residues. The germline gives CDR1 LNHDA, CDR2 SQIVND (reference sequence). Trimming removed 5 bases from V and 7 bases from J, with 18 bases in between. CDR3 in amino acids: CASSWGQQPGNSPLHF. CDR3 DNA sequence: TGTGCCAGTAGTTGGGGGCAGCAACCGGGCAATTCACCCCTCCACTTT.

CDR3 in amino acids: CASTTDRDTGELFF. CDR3 in DNA: TGTGCCAGTACCACGGACAGGGACACCGGGGAGCTGTTTTTT. J is TRBJ2-2 and V is TRBV19; 8 bases match TRBD1. CDR3 length: 14 amino acids. The junction had 4 bases not matched to a gene; V was cut back by 7 bases and J by 3 bases. Germline loops: CDR1 LNHDA, CDR2 SQIVND (reference sequence).

The chain employs TRBV19 and TRBJ1-2; D possibly corresponds to TRBD1 (5 bases). Trimming shortened V by 3 bases and J by 4 bases, and 12 bases separated the two germline ends. The CDR3 spans 14 residues. The germline gives CDR1 LNHDA, CDR2 SQIVND (reference sequence). In DNA form, the CDR3 reads TGTGCCAGTAGTATGATGGGGCGAGGCTATGGCTACACCTTC. Protein sequence: CASSMMGRGYGYTF.

CDR3 residues: CASSPGRTSSYNEQFF. CDR3 nucleotide sequence: TGTGCCAGCAGCCCCGGCCGGACATCCTCCTACAATGAGCAGTTCTTC. This rearrangement joins TRBV7-9 to TRBJ2-1, with D possibly TRBD1 on 5 matching bases. Germline CDR1 and CDR2: SEHNR and FQNEAQ (reference sequence). CDR3 length: 16 amino acids. Trimming removed 5 bases from V and 0 bases from J, with 14 bases in between.

This clone was seen more than once but under ten times. CDR3 loop: CASSTGQGGTGELFF. CDR3 sequence (DNA): TGCGCCAGCAGCACAGGACAGGGAGGTACCGGGGAGCTGTTTTTT. This chain joins TRBV5-1 and TRBJ2-2, with TRBD1 matching over 8 bases. Germline assignment: CDR1 SGHRS and CDR2 YFSETQ. The CDR3 has 15 amino acids. The J segment lost 5 bases and the V segment lost 4 bases, leaving 7 bases of the junction unmatched.